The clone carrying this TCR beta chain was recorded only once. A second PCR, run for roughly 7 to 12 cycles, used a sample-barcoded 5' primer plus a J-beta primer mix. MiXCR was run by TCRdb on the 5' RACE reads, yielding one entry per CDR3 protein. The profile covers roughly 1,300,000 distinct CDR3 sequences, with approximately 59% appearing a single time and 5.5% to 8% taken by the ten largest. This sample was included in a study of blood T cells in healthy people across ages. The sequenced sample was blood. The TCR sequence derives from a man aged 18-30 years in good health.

This CDR3 is CASSQGTAAANYGYTF. In nucleotides, the CDR3 is TGCGCCAGCAGCCAGGGGACAGCGGCAGCTAACTATGGCTACACCTTC. The chain couples TRBV5-1 to TRBJ1-2, with 7 bases matching TRBD1. This CDR3 has 16 amino acids. CDR1 SGHRS and CDR2 YFSETQ come from the germline V gene. Trimming at V came to 4 bases and at J to 0 bases, leaving 9 bases not matched to a gene.